The 29 T cell receptor beta chains below come from one sample, sequenced in a study of blood T cell repertoires in COVID-19. Clones were sequenced by immunoSEQ multiplex PCR, and TCRdb holds only the in-frame ones, with some missing. The sample contains around 100,000 clones, around 92% of which appear only once. Sequencing was carried out using peripheral blood. The receptor set was obtained from a man in his forties or fifties with COVID-19, enrolled during active disease.

This CDR3 is CASSTRLAGGSTDTQYF. CDR3 sequence (DNA): TGTGCCAGCAGCACCCGACTAGCGGGGGGAAGCACAGATACGCAGTATTTT. This chain joins TRBV7-8 and TRBJ2-3, with 13 bases aligning to TRBD2. Germline assignment: CDR1 SGHVS and CDR2 FQNEAQ. The length of the CDR3 is 17 residues. V dropped 5 bases and J dropped 0; count of bases not matched to a gene: 5. Full variable domain (missing parts from reference TRBV7-8 and TRBJ2-3): GAGVSQSPRYKVAKRGQDVALRCDPISGHVSLFWYQQALGQGPEFLTYFQNEAQLDKSGLPSDRFFAERPEGSVSTLKIQRTQQEDSAVYLCASSTRLAGGSTDTQYFGPGTRLTVL.

The chain recombines TRBV7-2 with TRBJ2-7; 12 nucleotides line up with TRBD2. The trim removed 7 bases at V and 3 bases at J, leaving 4 bases unmatched. Germline CDR1 and CDR2: SGHTA and FQGNSA. This CDR3 contains 14 residues. The CDR3 reads CASKLAGGRYEQYF. For the CDR3, the DNA is TGTGCCAGCAAGCTAGCGGGGGGGCGCTACGAGCAGTACTTC.

This chain connects TRBV4-1 to TRBJ2-7; the match to TRBD2 covers 13 bases. CDR1 and CDR2 (germline): MGHRA, YSYEKL. The length of the CDR3 is 19 residues. V was clipped by 0 bases and J by 1 base; unmatched bases: 9. The CDR3 sequence: CASSQDLGTSGAISYEQYF. CDR3 bases: TGCGCCAGCAGCCAAGATCTCGGGACTAGCGGGGCCATTTCCTACGAGCAGTACTTC.

The V call is TRBV7-2, the J call TRBJ2-5, with D hard to call. Deletions cut 1 base from V and 4 bases from J, with 10 bases between. The CDR3 runs to 14 residues. The germline gives CDR1 SGHTA, CDR2 FQGNSA. The CDR3 sequence: CASSLVMSVETQYF. The DNA for the CDR3 is TGTGCCAGCAGCTTAGTTATGTCAGTAGAGACCCAGTACTTC.

For this clone: Other DNA sequences within the sample encode an identical CDR3. The CDR3 nucleotides read TGTGCCAGCAGCCAAGGAGGCGGGAATTCACCCCTCCACTTT. This sequence encodes CASSQGGGNSPLHF. V usage is TRBV3-1 (or the pseudogene TRBV3-2) and J usage is TRBJ1-6; D ambiguous. The CDR3 consists of 14 residues. CDR1 LGHDT and CDR2 YNNKEL come from the germline V gene (reference sequence). Trimming shortened V by 1 base and J by 7 bases, and 8 bases separated the two germline ends.

V usage is TRBV19 and J usage is TRBJ1-1; D remains ambiguous. The germline V gene encodes CDR1 LNHDA and CDR2 SQIVND (reference sequence). The CDR3 contains 12 residues. The V end lost 0 bases, the J end lost 10 bases, and 9 bases lay between the germline ends. The CDR3 sequence: CASSIDRSGAFF. CDR3 bases: TGTGCCAGTAGTATAGATCGCAGTGGAGCTTTCTTT.

This chain joins TRBV7-2 and TRBJ2-7; 9 bases are a match to TRBD2. J lost 6 bases, V lost 1 base, and 10 bases had no gene match. Looked up from germline, CDR1 is SGHTA and CDR2 is FQGNSA. The CDR3 spans 16 residues. Here the CDR3 reads CASSLVSGSGGVEQYF. The CDR3 nucleotides are TGTGCCAGCAGCTTAGTTTCCGGTAGCGGGGGAGTCGAGCAGTACTTC.

The rearrangement links TRBV4-2 to TRBJ2-1, with a weak D call TRBD2 (5 bases). The germline V gene has CDR1 LGHNA and CDR2 YNFKEQ. V lost 1 base, J lost 8 bases, and 12 bases lay in between. CDR3 size: 14 residues. This CDR3 reads CASSQGFLADEQFF. CDR3 nucleotide sequence: TGTGCCAGCAGCCAAGGATTCCTAGCCGATGAGCAGTTCTTC.

This sequence joins TRBV19 and TRBJ1-5; 10 nucleotides agree with TRBD1. Germline lookup yields CDR1 LNHDA and CDR2 SQIVND (reference sequence). V trimming: 9 bases; J trimming: 0 bases; junction bases outside the gene matches: 5. The CDR3 totals 15 residues. The CDR3 protein is CASRDRGYSNQPQHF. Here the CDR3 DNA reads TGTGCCAGCCGGGACAGGGGCTATAGCAATCAGCCCCAGCATTTT.

The CDR3, as DNA: TGTGCCAGCAGCCTATCAGGGGGCCGAATCTATGGCTACACCTTC. Its translation: CASSLSGGRIYGYTF. The chain carries TRBV7-9 and TRBJ1-2, with 8 nucleotides matching TRBD1. The CDR3 covers 15 residues. CDR1 SEHNR and CDR2 FQNEAQ come from the germline V gene (reference sequence). Trimming took 5 bases from V and 4 from J; bases not matched to a gene: 9.

The chain employs TRBV20-1 and TRBJ2-5; perhaps TRBD2 as D (5 bases). V gave up 6 bases and J gave up 5 bases, with 7 bases separating them. Germline V CDR1 and CDR2: DFQATT, SNEGSKA (reference sequence). The CDR3 has 10 residues. The CDR3 loop reads CSAGEETQYF. The CDR3 bases are TGCAGTGCCGGGGAGGAGACCCAGTACTTC.

The chain joins TRBV4-1 to TRBJ1-1; D call uncertain. Germline V gene sequence: CDR1 MGHRA, CDR2 YSYEKL. Trimming took off 7 bases at V and 0 bases at J, with 15 bases between the two ends. The CDR3 contains 15 residues. CDR3 sequence (DNA): TGCGCCAGCAATATCGTACTAGGACTGAACACTGAAGCTTTCTTT. Amino acids: CASNIVLGLNTEAFF.

Notes on this clone: Compared with germline, one end of the junction differs, possibly owing to a read error. The chain combines TRBV29-1 with TRBJ2-1; D might be TRBD1 (6 bases). The CDR3 has 14 residues. Looked up from germline, CDR1 is SQVTM and CDR2 is ANQGSEA. The CDR3 region is CSAELAQGNNEQFF. CDR3 in DNA: TGCAGCGCTGAACTGGCACAGGGTAACAATGAGCAGTTCTTC.

The genes are TRBV18 and TRBJ1-2, with TRBD1 matching over 7 bases. The V gene end was trimmed by 3 bases and the J gene end by 2 bases; junction bases not matched to a gene: 0. Per the germline V gene, CDR1 is KGHSH and CDR2 is LQKENI. The length of the CDR3 is 13 residues. The DNA for the CDR3 is TGTGCCAGCTCACCGACAGGGAACTATGGCTACACCTTC. Translating gives CASSPTGNYGYTF.

As to this clone: The same CDR3 also results from other DNA sequences found in this sample. The chain links TRBV2 to TRBJ1-1, with D tentatively TRBD1 (5 bases). Germline assignment: CDR1 SNHLY and CDR2 FYNNEI. V dropped 6 bases and J dropped 1 base, with 9 bases sitting between them. The CDR3 spans 13 residues. The CDR3, as DNA: TGTGCCAGCAGCCAAGACAGGAACACTGAAGCTTTCTTT. It specifies CASSQDRNTEAFF.

Notes on this clone: Its ends do not fully match the called genes, so a read error is possible. This chain connects TRBV7-7 to TRBJ2-2; 10 bases fit TRBD2. Germline V gene sequence: CDR1 SSHAT, CDR2 FNYEAQ (reference sequence). The CDR3 is made up of 17 amino acids. The chain's CDR3 is CASSLGAGGPNTGELFF. The CDR3 coding sequence is TGTGCTAGCAGCTTAGGAGCGGGGGGGCCGAACACCGGGGAGCTGTTTTTT.

This clone was detected only once. This chain joins TRBV5-4 and TRBJ1-6; no reliable D call. Germline V gives CDR1 SGHNT, CDR2 YYREEE (reference sequence). The V end was cut by 2 bases, the J end by 8 bases, with 5 bases between. The CDR3 totals 12 residues. CDR3 in amino acids: CASSFPDSPLHF. The CDR3 nucleotides read TGTGCCAGCAGCTTCCCAGATTCACCCCTCCACTTT.

CDR3 sequence: CASSPTGPGELFF. The CDR3 DNA sequence: TGTGCCAGCAGCCCCACAGGGCCCGGGGAGCTGTTTTTT. The rearrangement joins TRBV3-1 (or the pseudogene TRBV3-2) to TRBJ2-2; a possible D gene is TRBD1 (6 bases). V was shortened by 4 bases and J by 6 bases, with 9 bases between the two germline ends. Germline-derived CDR1 and CDR2 are LGHDT and YNNKEL (reference sequence). This CDR3 has 13 residues.

This chain links TRBV28 with TRBJ1-6; a weak D match, TRBD1 (5 bases). From germline, CDR1 is MDHEN and CDR2 SYDVKM. V was clipped by 6 bases and J by 0 bases, with 15 bases between them. The CDR3 sequence is 17 residues long. The CDR3: CASSLFGGGSYNSPLHF. The CDR3 nucleotides read TGTGCCAGCAGCCTTTTCGGGGGGGGCTCCTATAATTCACCCCTCCACTTT.

The rearrangement uses TRBV27 and TRBJ2-7; D might be TRBD2 (5 bases). The CDR3 has 15 amino acids. V lost 1 base, J lost 2 bases, and 12 bases lay in between. The germline V gene encodes CDR1 MNHEY and CDR2 SMNVEV (reference sequence). Here the CDR3 DNA reads TGTGCCAGCAGTTTATTCCGGGGTTCGACCTACGAGCAGTACTTC. Translation: CASSLFRGSTYEQYF.

This chain connects TRBV28 to TRBJ2-7; 9 positions agree with TRBD1. Germline lookup yields CDR1 MDHEN and CDR2 SYDVKM. The CDR3 covers 16 residues. After removal of 4 bases from V and 5 bases from J, the junction contained 12 bases not matched to a gene. The CDR3: CASSSSSGTGYHEQYF. DNA of the CDR3: TGTGCCAGCAGTTCGTCATCCGGGACAGGGTACCACGAGCAGTACTTC.

In nucleotides, the CDR3 is TGTGCCAGCAGTGCTTCTAATGAAAAACTGTTTTTT. Its translation: CASSASNEKLFF. This chain connects TRBV2 to TRBJ1-4; D not certain. V shed 4 bases and J shed 3 bases, with 3 bases lying between them. The CDR3 is 12 amino acids. The germline gives CDR1 SNHLY, CDR2 FYNNEI.

The J gene is TRBJ2-3, the V gene TRBV3-1 (or the pseudogene TRBV3-2), with 7 bases fitting TRBD1. Germline V gene lookup returns CDR1 LGHDT and CDR2 YNNKEL (reference sequence). V lost 8 bases to trimming and J lost 4 bases; unmatched junction nucleotides: 9. The CDR3 contains 14 residues. The CDR3 nucleotides read TGTGCCAGCTCGTCACAGGGGATGGCAGATACGCAGTATTTT. Translating it yields CASSSQGMADTQYF.

This chain connects TRBV7-9 to TRBJ1-2; no clear D gene. The germline V gene encodes CDR1 SEHNR and CDR2 FQNEAQ (reference sequence). The CDR3 contains 15 residues. Trimming stripped 5 bases from V and 4 bases from J, with 17 bases between. The CDR3, as DNA: TGTGCCAGCAGCGCCGTCTCCCGGAGCATCTATGGCTACACCTTC. This gives the protein CASSAVSRSIYGYTF.

V gene TRBV2 combines with J gene TRBJ1-1; D may be TRBD1 (6 bases). The V gene's germline CDR1 is SNHLY and CDR2 FYNNEI. The CDR3 contains 14 residues. Trimming removed 5 bases from V and 0 bases from J, with 10 bases in between. CDR3 coding DNA: TGTGCCAGCAGTCCAAGGGGGATGAACACTGAAGCTTTCTTT. Translation gives CASSPRGMNTEAFF.

The chain recombines TRBV30 with TRBJ2-3; no clear D gene. Germline values: CDR1 GTSNPN, CDR2 SVGIG (reference sequence). Trimming pared 3 bases from V and 5 bases from J, leaving 12 bases between. There are 13 residues in the CDR3. In DNA, the CDR3 is TGTGCCTGGAGCACCCACGGTAAAGATACGCAGTATTTT. Translated: CAWSTHGKDTQYF.

This chain links TRBV9 with TRBJ2-1, with a weak D call TRBD2 (7 bases). Germline-derived CDR1 and CDR2 are SGDLS and YYNGEE. The V end was cut by 6 bases, the J end by 4 bases, with 20 bases between. The CDR3 sequence is 16 residues long. This CDR3 reads CASNRGAHTKYNEQFF. In DNA form, the CDR3 reads TGTGCCAGCAATCGGGGGGCCCATACGAAATACAATGAGCAGTTCTTC. Using reference TRBV9 and TRBJ2-1 for the parts outside the CDR3, the full variable domain is DSGVTQTPKHLITATGQRVTLRCSPRSGDLSVYWYQQSLDQGLQFLIQYYNGEERAKGNILERFSAQQFPDLHSELNLSSLELGDSALYFCASNRGAHTKYNEQFFGPGTRLTVL.

The rearrangement joins TRBV4-3 to TRBJ2-2; the match to TRBD2 covers 11 bases. The V segment lost 1 base and the J segment 4 bases; nucleotides outside the gene matches: 5. This CDR3 region has 17 residues. Germline CDR1 reads LGHNA; CDR2 reads YSLEER. The CDR3 bases are TGCGCCAGCAGCCAAGCTGCTAGCGGGGGGTCCACCGGGGAGCTGTTTTTT. As protein: CASSQAASGGSTGELFF.

The chain has TRBV30 and TRBJ1-5; a weak D match, TRBD1 (5 bases). Germline CDR1 reads GTSNPN; CDR2 reads SVGIG (reference sequence). V was trimmed by 1 base and J by 6 bases, leaving 16 bases between them. This CDR3 has 15 amino acids. In DNA form, the CDR3 reads TGTGCCTGGAGTGGCGGAGTAACAGGTTCTCAGCCCCAGCATTTT. It is translated as CAWSGGVTGSQPQHF. The entire variable domain, with the rest obtained from reference TRBV30 and TRBJ1-5, is as follows: SQTIHQWPATLVQPVGSPLSLECTVEGTSNPNLYWYRQAAGRGLQLLFYSVGIGQISSEVPQNLSASRPQDRQFILSSKKLLLSDSGFYLCAWSGGVTGSQPQHFGDGTRLSIL.